The sequence of this TCR beta chain was determined in a study of control samples from healthy donors and cancer patients. V was shortened by 5 bases and J by 5 bases, with 15 bases between the two germline ends. The CDR3 contains 14 residues. Germline V lookup: CDR1 SEHNR, CDR2 FQNEAQ (reference sequence). Here immunoSEQ multiplex PCR was the method, and the copy in TCRdb shows in-frame clones only, minus some. In the table there are some 120,000 clones, roughly 90% of which are singletons. This TCR came from a man younger than 30 in good health. Sample: blood. The chain carries TRBV7-9 and TRBJ1-1, with D maybe TRBD1 (5 bases). CDR3 nucleotides: TGTGCCAGCAGCCACGTGGGGGAGGGGACTGAAGCTTTCTTT. It encodes CASSHVGEGTEAFF.